This T cell receptor beta chain emerged from a study of HIV-infected patients and healthy controls. This clonotype was found many times. What it binds is unknown. Alpha and beta constant-region primers primed reverse transcription of about 0.5 ug RNA. Alpha and beta chain libraries were made separately by chain-specific third strand synthesis with multiplexing indices. TCRdb independently ran MiXCR on the 5' RACE reads; one entry per CDR3 protein. Of nearly 7,500 distinct CDR3 sequences listed, 9% to 9.5% are singletons. All unsorted peripheral T cells were captured because whole blood was used without fractionation. General study findings and limits: HIV+ repertoires were severely depleted of MAIT alpha-chain CDR3s, unlike healthy controls.

The germline CDR1 and CDR2 sequences are MGHRA and YSYEKL. V shed 0 bases, J shed 7 bases, and the junction held 9 bases outside the gene matches. The CDR3 consists of 17 residues. This rearrangement joins TRBV4-1 to TRBJ1-2; 12 nucleotides line up with TRBD1. The sequences come from blood, collected before antiretroviral therapy. The source is an adult with HIV infection. The CDR3 DNA reads as TGCGCCAGCAGCCAAGATTTTGGGACAGGGGGCGCCTCTGGCTACACCTTC. Translation: CASSQDFGTGGASGYTF.